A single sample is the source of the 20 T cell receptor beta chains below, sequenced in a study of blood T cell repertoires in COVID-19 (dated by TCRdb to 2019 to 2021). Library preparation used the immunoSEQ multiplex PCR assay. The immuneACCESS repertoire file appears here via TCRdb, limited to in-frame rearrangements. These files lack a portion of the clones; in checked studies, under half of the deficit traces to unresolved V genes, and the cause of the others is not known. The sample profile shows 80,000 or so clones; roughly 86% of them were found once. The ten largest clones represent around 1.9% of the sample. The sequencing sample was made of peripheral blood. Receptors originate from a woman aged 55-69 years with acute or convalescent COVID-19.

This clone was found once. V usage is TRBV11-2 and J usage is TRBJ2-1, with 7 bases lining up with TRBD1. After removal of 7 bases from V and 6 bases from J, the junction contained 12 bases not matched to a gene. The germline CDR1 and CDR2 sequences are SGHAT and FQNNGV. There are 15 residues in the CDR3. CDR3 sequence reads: CASTRGPYRSNEQFF. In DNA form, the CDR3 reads TGTGCCAGCACTAGGGGGCCATACAGGTCCAATGAGCAGTTCTTC.

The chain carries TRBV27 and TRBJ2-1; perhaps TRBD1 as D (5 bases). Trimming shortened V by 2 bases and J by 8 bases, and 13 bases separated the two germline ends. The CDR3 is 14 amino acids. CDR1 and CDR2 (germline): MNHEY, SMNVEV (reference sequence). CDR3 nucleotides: TGTGCCAGCAGTTTAAGGGGCAGGGCGGATGAGCAGTTCTTC. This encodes CASSLRGRADEQFF.

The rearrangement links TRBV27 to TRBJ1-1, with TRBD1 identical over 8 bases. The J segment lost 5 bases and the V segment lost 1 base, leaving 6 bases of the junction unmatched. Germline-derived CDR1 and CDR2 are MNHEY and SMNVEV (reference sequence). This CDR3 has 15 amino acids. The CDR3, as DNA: TGTGCCAGCAGTTTATATCTGAGACAGGGGACTGAAGCTTTCTTT. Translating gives CASSLYLRQGTEAFF.

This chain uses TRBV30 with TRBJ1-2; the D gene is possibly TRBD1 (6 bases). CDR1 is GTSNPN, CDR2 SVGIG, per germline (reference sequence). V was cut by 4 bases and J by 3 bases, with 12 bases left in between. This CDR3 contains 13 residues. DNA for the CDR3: TGTGCCTGGAACCGGCAGGGGCACTATGGCTACACCTTC. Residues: CAWNRQGHYGYTF.

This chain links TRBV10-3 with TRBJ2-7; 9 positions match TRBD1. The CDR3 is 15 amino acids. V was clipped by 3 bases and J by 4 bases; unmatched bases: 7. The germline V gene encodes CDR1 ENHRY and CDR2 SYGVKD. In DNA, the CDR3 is TGTGCCATCAGTGACGAGGGACAGGGACGTTACGAGCAGTACTTC. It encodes CAISDEGQGRYEQYF.

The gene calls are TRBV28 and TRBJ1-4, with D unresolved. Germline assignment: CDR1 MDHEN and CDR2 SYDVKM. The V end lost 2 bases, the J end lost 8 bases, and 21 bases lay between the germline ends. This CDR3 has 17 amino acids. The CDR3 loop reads CASSLPPSLAGGEKLFF. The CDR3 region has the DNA TGTGCCAGCAGTTTACCCCCTTCTTTGGCGGGAGGCGAAAAACTGTTTTTT.

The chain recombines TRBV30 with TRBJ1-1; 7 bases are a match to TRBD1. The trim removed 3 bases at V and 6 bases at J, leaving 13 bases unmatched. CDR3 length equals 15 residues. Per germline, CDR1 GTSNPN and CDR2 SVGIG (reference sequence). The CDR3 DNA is TGTGCCTGGAGCTACTTCGACAGGGAGATGGCTGAAGCTTTCTTT. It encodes CAWSYFDREMAEAFF.

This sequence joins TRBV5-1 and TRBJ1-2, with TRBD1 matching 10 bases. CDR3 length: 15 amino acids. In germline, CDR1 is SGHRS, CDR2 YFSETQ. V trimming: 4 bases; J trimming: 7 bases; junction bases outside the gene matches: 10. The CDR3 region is CASSDLDRGQGGYTF. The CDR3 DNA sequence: TGCGCCAGCAGCGACCTCGACAGGGGGCAAGGTGGCTACACCTTC. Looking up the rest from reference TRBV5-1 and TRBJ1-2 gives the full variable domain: KAGVTQTPRYLIKTRGQQVTLSCSPISGHRSVSWYQQTPGQGLQFLFEYFSETQRNKGNFPGRFSGRQFSNSRSEMNVSTLELGDSALYLCASSDLDRGQGGYTFGSGTRLTVV.

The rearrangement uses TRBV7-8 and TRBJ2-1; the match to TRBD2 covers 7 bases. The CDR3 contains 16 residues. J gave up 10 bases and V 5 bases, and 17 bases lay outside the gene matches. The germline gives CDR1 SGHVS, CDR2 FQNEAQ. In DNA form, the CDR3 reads TGTGCCAGCAGCCAGGGCCCCCTGGGAGGGGCCATAGAGCAGTTCTTC. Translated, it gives CASSQGPLGGAIEQFF. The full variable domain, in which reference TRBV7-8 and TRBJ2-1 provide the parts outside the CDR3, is GAGVSQSPRYKVAKRGQDVALRCDPISGHVSLFWYQQALGQGPEFLTYFQNEAQLDKSGLPSDRFFAERPEGSVSTLKIQRTQQEDSAVYLCASSQGPLGGAIEQFFGPGTRLTVL.

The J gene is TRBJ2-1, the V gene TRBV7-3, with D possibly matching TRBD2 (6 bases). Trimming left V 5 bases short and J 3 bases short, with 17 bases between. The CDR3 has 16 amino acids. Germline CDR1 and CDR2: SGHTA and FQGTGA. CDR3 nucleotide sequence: TGTGCCAGCAGCCAAAGGGCCAGCGGGTACTACAATGAGCAGTTCTTC. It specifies CASSQRASGYYNEQFF. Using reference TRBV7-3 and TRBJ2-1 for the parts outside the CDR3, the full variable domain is GAGVSQTPSNKVTEKGKYVELRCDPISGHTALYWYRQSLGQGPEFLIYFQGTGAADDSGLPNDRFFAVRPEGSVSTLKIQRTERGDSAVYLCASSQRASGYYNEQFFGPGTRLTVL.

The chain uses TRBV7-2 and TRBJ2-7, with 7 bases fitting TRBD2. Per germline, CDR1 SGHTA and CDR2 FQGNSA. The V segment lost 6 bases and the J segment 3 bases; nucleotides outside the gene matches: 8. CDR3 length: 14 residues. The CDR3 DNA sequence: TGTGCCAGCAGTATGCGGGGGATGGTCTACGAGCAGTACTTC. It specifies CASSMRGMVYEQYF.

DNA of the CDR3: TGTGCCAGTAGTATGGGACAGGGTGCCGAATACGAGCAGTACTTC. Amino acids: CASSMGQGAEYEQYF. The V call is TRBV19, the J call TRBJ2-7; TRBD1 aligns across 9 bases. The V gene end was trimmed by 3 bases and the J gene end by 4 bases; junction bases not matched to a gene: 7. This CDR3 is built from 15 residues. Germline values: CDR1 LNHDA, CDR2 SQIVND (reference sequence).

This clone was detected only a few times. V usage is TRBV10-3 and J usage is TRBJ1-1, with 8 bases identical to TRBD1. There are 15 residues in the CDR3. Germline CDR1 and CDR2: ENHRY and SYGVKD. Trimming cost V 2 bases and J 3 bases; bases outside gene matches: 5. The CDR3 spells CAISEAQGVDTEAFF. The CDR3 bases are TGTGCCATCAGTGAGGCACAGGGGGTAGACACTGAAGCTTTCTTT.

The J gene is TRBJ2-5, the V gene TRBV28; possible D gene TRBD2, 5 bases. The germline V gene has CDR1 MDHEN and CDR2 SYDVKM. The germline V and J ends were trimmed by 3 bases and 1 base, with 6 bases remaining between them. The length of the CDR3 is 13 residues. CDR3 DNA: TGTGCCAGCAGTTTTAGCGTCCAAGAGACCCAGTACTTC. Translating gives CASSFSVQETQYF.

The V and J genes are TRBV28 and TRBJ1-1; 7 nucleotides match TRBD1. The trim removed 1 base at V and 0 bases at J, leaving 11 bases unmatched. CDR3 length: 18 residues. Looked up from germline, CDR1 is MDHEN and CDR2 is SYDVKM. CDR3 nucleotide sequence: TGTGCCAGCAGTTTATCAAGAAACACAGGGGCCATGAACACTGAAGCTTTCTTT. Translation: CASSLSRNTGAMNTEAFF.

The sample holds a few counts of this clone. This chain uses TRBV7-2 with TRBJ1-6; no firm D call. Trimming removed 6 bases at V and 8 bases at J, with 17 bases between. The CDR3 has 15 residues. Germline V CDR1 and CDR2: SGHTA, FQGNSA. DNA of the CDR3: TGTGCCAGCAGACCGGGAGCAAGGACGGATTCACCCCTCCACTTT. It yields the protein CASRPGARTDSPLHF.

CDR3 loop: CASSQDRGGEKLFF. In DNA, the CDR3 is TGTGCCAGCAGCCAGGACAGGGGAGGTGAAAAACTGTTTTTT. V and J are TRBV7-2 and TRBJ1-4; 9 bases fit TRBD1. The V segment lost 5 bases and the J segment 7 bases; nucleotides outside the gene matches: 5. Germline loops: CDR1 SGHTA, CDR2 FQGNSA. This CDR3 contains 14 residues.

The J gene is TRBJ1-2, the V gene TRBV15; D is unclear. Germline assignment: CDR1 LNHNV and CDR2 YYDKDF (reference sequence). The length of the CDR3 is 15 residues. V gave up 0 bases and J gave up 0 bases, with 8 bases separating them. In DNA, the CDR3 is TGTGCCACCAGCAGAGATAGAGCCACTAACTATGGCTACACCTTC. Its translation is CATSRDRATNYGYTF.

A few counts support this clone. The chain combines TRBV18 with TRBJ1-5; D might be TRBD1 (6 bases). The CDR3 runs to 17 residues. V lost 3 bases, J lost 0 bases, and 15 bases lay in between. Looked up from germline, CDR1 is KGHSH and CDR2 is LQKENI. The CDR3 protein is CASSPVQGSNSNQPQHF. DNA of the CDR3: TGTGCCAGCTCACCGGTACAGGGTTCGAATAGCAATCAGCCCCAGCATTTT. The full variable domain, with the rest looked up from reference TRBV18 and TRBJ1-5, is NAGVMQNPRHLVRRRGQEARLRCSPMKGHSHVYWYRQLPEEGLKFMVYLQKENIIDESGMPKERFSAEFPKEGPSILRIQQVVRGDSAAYFCASSPVQGSNSNQPQHFGDGTRLSIL.

CDR3 sequence: CASSFFGTGQGYEQYF. The CDR3 DNA reads TGTGCCAGCAGTTTCTTCGGGACAGGGCAAGGCTACGAGCAGTACTTC. The chain has TRBV28 and TRBJ2-7; 9 nucleotides match TRBD1. This CDR3 has 16 amino acids. Per germline, CDR1 MDHEN and CDR2 SYDVKM. V was pared by 3 bases and J by 3 bases, with 9 bases of the junction left unmatched.